This is a list of T cell receptor beta chains from one sample in a study of shared clonotypes between healthy human individuals. The table came from immunoSEQ multiplex PCR; TCRdb's copy has only in-frame clones and leaves some out. The table has more than 900,000 clones, around three quarters seen once. The sample taken for sequencing was memory CD4+ T cells from PBMCs. The receptors stem from a man younger than 35 in good health. Some clones in this sample may be carry-over from other donors' samples. CDR3s include the opening cysteine and the closing phenylalanine or tryptophan. A D gene is named only where the DNA matches it firmly. Not all rows give a size; the values are once, few, many and, for expanded clones, a class.

-	TRBV4-1	few	TRBJ2-3	TGCGCCAGCAGCCAAGCTAGCACAGATACGCAGTATTTT	CASSQASTDTQYF
-	TRBV6-1	few	TRBJ1-1	TGTGCCACGATAGGGGTGGCGAACACTGAAGCTTTCTTT	CATIGVANTEAFF
TRBD2	TRBV4-1	-	TRBJ2-2	TGCGCCAGCAGCCAAGGCGGGGGGAACACCGGGGAGCTGTTTTTT	CASSQGGGNTGELFF
TRBD1	TRBV18	once	TRBJ2-7	TGTGCCAGCTCACCATCCGACAGGGTGGGGGAGCAGTACTTC	CASSPSDRVGEQYF
-	TRBV6-6	-	TRBJ1-2	TGTGCCAGCAGGAGACAGGCGAGTGGCTATGGCTACACCTTC	CASRRQASGYGYTF
TRBD2	TRBV9	-	TRBJ2-5	TGTGCCAGCAGCGCCCCCCGCGGGGGAGTCGAGACCCAGTACTTC	CASSAPRGGVETQYF
TRBD1	TRBV29-1	many	TRBJ2-2	TGCAGCGTTGGGCGGGACAGGGGAACCGGGGAGCTGTTTTTT	CSVGRDRGTGELFF
-	TRBV2	-	TRBJ1-1	TGTGCCAGCAAGAACGCTAGGGGCACTGAAGCTTTCTTT	CASKNARGTEAFF
TRBD2	TRBV7-9	-	TRBJ2-1	TGTGCCAGCAGCTTTCTGGGGGAGGGCCTCTATGAGCAGTTCTTC	CASSFLGEGLYEQFF
TRBD1	TRBV6-6	-	TRBJ1-2	TGTGCCAGCAGTTACGGGACAGGGGCAGGGACCTATGGCTACACCTTC	CASSYGTGAGTYGYTF
-	TRBV20-1	-	TRBJ1-2	TGCAGTGCAAGCCTAATCGGTGGCTACACCTTC	CSASLIGGYTF
TRBD1	TRBV7-8	-	TRBJ1-4	TGTGCCAGCAGCTTACTCAGACAGGGGAGTGAAAAACTGTTTTTT	CASSLLRQGSEKLFF
-	TRBV27	-	TRBJ1-1	TGTGCCAGCAGGTTGAGGTTAGCCACTGAAGCTTTCTTT	CASRLRLATEAFF
TRBD1	TRBV27	-	TRBJ1-4	TGTGCCAGCAGCCCCCGGGACAGGGTTGAAAAACTGTTTTTT	CASSPRDRVEKLFF
-	TRBV7-9	-	TRBJ2-5	TGTGCCAGCAGCTTATTCAGAGACCAAGAGACCCAGTACTTC	CASSLFRDQETQYF
-	TRBV5-1	-	TRBJ1-2	TGCGCCAGCAGCGGACGCGATGAGGGGACTAACTATGGCTACACCTTC	CASSGRDEGTNYGYTF
-	TRBV19	once	TRBJ2-7	TGTGCCAGTAGTGTCCGGGACGGCCCCTACGAGCAGTACTTC	CASSVRDGPYEQYF
-	TRBV28	once	TRBJ2-7	TGTGCCAGCAGTCCAAGCCCGGCCAGGTCCTACGAGCAGTACTTC	CASSPSPARSYEQYF
TRBD2	TRBV2	-	TRBJ2-1	TGTGCCAGCAGTGTTGGCGGGAGCTCCTACAATGAGCAGTTCTTC	CASSVGGSSYNEQFF
-	TRBV7-9	few	TRBJ2-7	TGTGCCAGCAGCTTAGGTGAGGGAATCGCTGGCCTTTACTTC	CASSLGEGIAGLYF
TRBD1	TRBV10-2	-	TRBJ2-2	TGCGCCAGCAGTGGTGCAGGGGGCGCAAACGGGGAGCTGTTTTTT	CASSGAGGANGELFF
-	TRBV28	-	TRBJ1-2	TGTGCCAGCAGGGGGGACCCCTATGGCTACACCTTC	CASRGDPYGYTF
-	TRBV28	-	TRBJ1-1	TGTGCCAGCAGGGGCGGGTTGGGGAAAATCACTGAAGCTTTCTTT	CASRGGLGKITEAFF
-	TRBV28	-	TRBJ2-7	TGTGCCAGCAGGTGGTCTGTTTCCTACGAGCAGTACTTC	CASRWSVSYEQYF
-	TRBV7-9	few	TRBJ1-5	TGTGCCACCACCGTGGGCTCTGGCAATCAGCCCCAGCATTTT	CATTVGSGNQPQHF
-	TRBV5-6	few	TRBJ1-3	TGTGCCAGCAGCTTGGTAGGGACTCCTAGCTCTGGAAACACCATATATTTT	CASSLVGTPSSGNTIYF
-	TRBV5-4	few	TRBJ1-2	TGTGCCAGCAGCTTGGTTGCGGGGGCAGATCGTGGCTACACCTTC	CASSLVAGADRGYTF
-	TRBV27	-	TRBJ2-1	TGTGCCAGCAGTTTTCGGAATGAGCAGTTCTTC	CASSFRNEQFF
TRBD1	TRBV11-1	-	TRBJ2-3	TGTGCCAGCAGCCAAAAGACAGGGAAAGATACGCAGTATTTT	CASSQKTGKDTQYF
-	TRBV7-2	-	TRBJ2-4	TGTGCCAGCAGCTTAGGAGCAGGGGCCAAAAACATTCAGTACTTC	CASSLGAGAKNIQYF
-	TRBV7-2	-	TRBJ2-5	TGTGCCAGCAGCTTAGACCGACAGGTGCAAGAGACCCAGTACTTC	CASSLDRQVQETQYF
-	TRBV6-6	-	TRBJ2-3	TGTGCCAGCAGTGCAGCTTCTTTGGGCACGCAGTATTTT	CASSAASLGTQYF
-	TRBV4-1	-	TRBJ1-4	TGCGCCAGCAGCCAAGAGACCCTTAGTGAAAAACTGTTTTTT	CASSQETLSEKLFF
TRBD1	TRBV11-3	-	TRBJ1-5	TGTGCCAGCAGTTCGTCCGGGACAGTCAATCAGCCCCAGCATTTT	CASSSSGTVNQPQHF
-	TRBV28	-	TRBJ2-5	TGTGCCAGCAGTTTATTAATCGGAGGTTCGGAGACCCAGTACTTC	CASSLLIGGSETQYF
-	TRBV7-6	-	TRBJ2-5	TGTGCCAGCAGCTTACGGGAAGAGACCCAGTACTTC	CASSLREETQYF
-	TRBV5-1	-	TRBJ2-7	TGCGCCAGCACCCAAGGAGCTAGCAACTACGAGCAGTACTTC	CASTQGASNYEQYF
TRBD1	TRBV6-1	few	TRBJ2-7	TGTGCCAGCAGTGAAGGGGACAGGGGGTGGTACGAGCAGTACTTC	CASSEGDRGWYEQYF
-	TRBV7-8	once	TRBJ2-7	TGTGCCAGCAGCAGGGACGGCTCCTACGAGCAGTACTTC	CASSRDGSYEQYF
TRBD1	TRBV9	-	TRBJ1-1	TGTGCCAGCAGCCAACAGGGGTACACTGAAGCTTTCTTT	CASSQQGYTEAFF
TRBD2	TRBV6-1	once	TRBJ2-1	TGTGCCAGCAGTGAAGAACCCCTAACTAGCGGGCCCTACAATGAGCAGTTCTTC	CASSEEPLTSGPYNEQFF
TRBD1	TRBV4-2	-	TRBJ1-2	TGTGCCAGCAGCCAAGATCAAAAGGGGGCAAGTGGCTACACCTTC	CASSQDQKGASGYTF
-	TRBV5-1	-	TRBJ1-3	TGCGCCAGCAGCCCCATCCCCCACAGGGACTCTGGAAACACCATATATTTT	CASSPIPHRDSGNTIYF
TRBD2	TRBV30	-	TRBJ2-1	TGTGCCTGGAGTGTAGGCCTAGCGGGACTCTATGAGCAGTTCTTC	CAWSVGLAGLYEQFF
TRBD2	TRBV19	-	TRBJ2-3	TGTGCCAGTAGTATCAGCGGGAGGGCTCAGGCAGATACGCAGTATTTT	CASSISGRAQADTQYF
-	TRBV18	-	TRBJ1-3	TGTGCCAGCTCACCCACAGGCTTCTCTGGAAACACCATATATTTT	CASSPTGFSGNTIYF
TRBD2	TRBV28	-	TRBJ2-3	TGTGCCAGCCTCCGACTAGCGGGAGGCCCAGATACGCAGTATTTT	CASLRLAGGPDTQYF
-	TRBV19	-	TRBJ1-1	TGTGCCAGTAACCCCCCGGGCCTGAACACTGAAGCTTTCTTT	CASNPPGLNTEAFF
-	TRBV28	once	TRBJ2-5	TGTGCCAGCAGTCCCCCCGGGACTCGAAAGACCCAGTACTTC	CASSPPGTRKTQYF
-	TRBV6-1	-	TRBJ2-7	TGTGCCAGCAGTGAAGTAGGGGGGGCTGAGCAGTACTTC	CASSEVGGAEQYF
-	TRBV21-1	-	TRBJ1-4	TGTGCCAGCATCCAGGAGGGGGCAAGGGCTAATGAAAAACTGTTTTTT	CASIQEGARANEKLFF
-	TRBV7-9	few	TRBJ1-4	TGTGCCAGCAGCCCCTCGGGGGTTGAAGAAAAACTGTTTTTT	CASSPSGVEEKLFF
-	TRBV7-9	-	TRBJ1-5	TGTGCCAGCAGCTATGAAGGCAATCAGCCCCAGCATTTT	CASSYEGNQPQHF
-	TRBV2	-	TRBJ2-7	TGTGCCAGCAGGGACTTTGAGTACGAGCAGTACTTC	CASRDFEYEQYF
-	TRBV29-1	-	TRBJ2-7	TGCAGCATTGTAGTAAGGGGCTCCTACGAGCAGTACTTC	CSIVVRGSYEQYF
TRBD2	TRBV7-2	-	TRBJ2-7	TGTGCCAGCAGCTTTGGGAGGGCCGGCTACGAGCAGTACTTC	CASSFGRAGYEQYF
-	TRBV6-1	-	TRBJ2-2	TGTGCCATCGTCATAGGCGGGGAGCTGTTTTTT	CAIVIGGELFF